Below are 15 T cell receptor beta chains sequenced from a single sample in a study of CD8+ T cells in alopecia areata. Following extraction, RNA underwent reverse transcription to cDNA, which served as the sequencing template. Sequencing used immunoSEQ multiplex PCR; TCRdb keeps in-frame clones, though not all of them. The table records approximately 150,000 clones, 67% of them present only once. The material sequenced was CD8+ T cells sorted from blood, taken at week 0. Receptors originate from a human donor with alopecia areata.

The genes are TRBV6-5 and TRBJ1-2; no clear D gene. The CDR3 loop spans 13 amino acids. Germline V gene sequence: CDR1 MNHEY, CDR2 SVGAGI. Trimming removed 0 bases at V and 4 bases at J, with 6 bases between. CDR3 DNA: TGTGCCAGCAGTTACTCAAAGGCCTATGGCTACACCTTC. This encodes CASSYSKAYGYTF.

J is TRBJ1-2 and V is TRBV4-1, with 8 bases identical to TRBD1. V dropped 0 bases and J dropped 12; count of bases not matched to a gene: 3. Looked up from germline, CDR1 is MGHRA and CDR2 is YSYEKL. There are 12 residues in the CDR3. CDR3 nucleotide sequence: TGCGCCAGCAGCCAAGAAGGACAGGGCGACACCTTC. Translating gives CASSQEGQGDTF.

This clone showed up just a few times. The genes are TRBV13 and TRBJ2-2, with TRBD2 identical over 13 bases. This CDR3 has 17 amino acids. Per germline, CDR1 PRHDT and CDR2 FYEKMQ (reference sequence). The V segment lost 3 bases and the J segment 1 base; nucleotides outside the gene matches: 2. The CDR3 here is CASSFGTSGVNTGELFF. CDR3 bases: TGTGCCAGCAGCTTCGGGACTAGCGGGGTGAACACCGGGGAGCTGTTTTTT.

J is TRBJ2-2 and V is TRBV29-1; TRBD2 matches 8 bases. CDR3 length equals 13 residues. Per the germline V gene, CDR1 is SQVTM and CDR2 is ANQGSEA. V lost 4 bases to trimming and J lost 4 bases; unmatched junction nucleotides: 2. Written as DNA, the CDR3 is TGCAGCGTTGCCGGGGGGGGCACCGGGGAGCTGTTTTTT. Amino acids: CSVAGGGTGELFF.

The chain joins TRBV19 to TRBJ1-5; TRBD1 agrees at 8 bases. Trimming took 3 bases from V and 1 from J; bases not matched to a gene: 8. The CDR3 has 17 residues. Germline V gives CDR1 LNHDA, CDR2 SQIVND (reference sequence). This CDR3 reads CASSMGDRGWSNQPQHF. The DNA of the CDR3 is TGTGCCAGTAGTATGGGAGACAGGGGTTGGAGCAATCAGCCCCAGCATTTT. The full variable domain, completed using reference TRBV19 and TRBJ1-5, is DGGITQSPKYLFRKEGQNVTLSCEQNLNHDAMYWYRQDPGQGLRLIYYSQIVNDFQKGDIAEGYSVSREKKESFPLTVTSAQKNPTAFYLCASSMGDRGWSNQPQHFGDGTRLSIL.

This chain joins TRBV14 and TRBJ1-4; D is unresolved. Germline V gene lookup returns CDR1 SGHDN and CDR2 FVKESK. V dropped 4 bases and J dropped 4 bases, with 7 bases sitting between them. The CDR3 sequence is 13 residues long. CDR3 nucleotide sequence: TGTGCCAGCAGCCCGCCCCTTAATGAAAAACTGTTTTTT. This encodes CASSPPLNEKLFF.

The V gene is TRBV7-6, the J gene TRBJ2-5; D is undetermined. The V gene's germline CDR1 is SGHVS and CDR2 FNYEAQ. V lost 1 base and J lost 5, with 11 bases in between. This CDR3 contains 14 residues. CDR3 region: CASSLGLFRETQYF. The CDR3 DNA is TGTGCCAGCAGCTTAGGTTTGTTTCGTGAGACCCAGTACTTC.

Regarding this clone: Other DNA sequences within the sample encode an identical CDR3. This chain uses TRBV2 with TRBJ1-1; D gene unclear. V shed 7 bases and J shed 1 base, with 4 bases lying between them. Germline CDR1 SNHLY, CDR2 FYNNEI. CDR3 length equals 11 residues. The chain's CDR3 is CASIGNTEAFF. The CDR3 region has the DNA TGTGCCAGCATTGGGAACACTGAAGCTTTCTTT.

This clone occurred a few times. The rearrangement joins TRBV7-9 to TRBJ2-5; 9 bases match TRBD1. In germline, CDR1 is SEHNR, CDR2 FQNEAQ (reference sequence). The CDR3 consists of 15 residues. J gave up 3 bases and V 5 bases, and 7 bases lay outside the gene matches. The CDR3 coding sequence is TGTGCCAGCAGCCTCGGACAGGGGACAGAAGAGACCCAGTACTTC. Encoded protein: CASSLGQGTEETQYF. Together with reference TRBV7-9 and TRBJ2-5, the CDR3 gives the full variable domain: DTGVSQNPRHKITKRGQNVTFRCDPISEHNRLYWYRQTLGQGPEFLTYFQNEAQLEKSRLLSDRFSAERPKGSFSTLEIQRTEQGDSAMYLCASSLGQGTEETQYFGPGTRLLVL.

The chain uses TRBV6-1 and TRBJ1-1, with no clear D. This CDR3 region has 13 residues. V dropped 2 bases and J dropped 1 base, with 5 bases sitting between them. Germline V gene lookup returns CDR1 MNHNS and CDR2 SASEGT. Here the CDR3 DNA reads TGTGCCAGCAGTGAATTGCCGAACACTGAAGCTTTCTTT. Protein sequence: CASSELPNTEAFF.

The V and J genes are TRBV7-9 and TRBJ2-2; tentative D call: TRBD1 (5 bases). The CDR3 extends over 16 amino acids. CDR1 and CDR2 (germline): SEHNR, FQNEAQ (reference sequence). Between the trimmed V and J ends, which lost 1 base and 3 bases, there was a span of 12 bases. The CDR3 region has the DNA TGTGCCAGCAGCTTAGGACTCCGACAGCACACCGGGGAGCTGTTTTTT. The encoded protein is CASSLGLRQHTGELFF.

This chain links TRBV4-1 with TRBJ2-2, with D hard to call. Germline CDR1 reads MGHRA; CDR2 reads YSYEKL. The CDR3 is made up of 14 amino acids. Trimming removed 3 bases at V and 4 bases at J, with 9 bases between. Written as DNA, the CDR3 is TGCGCCAGCAGCCATCCCGTAGGCACCGGGGAGCTGTTTTTT. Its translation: CASSHPVGTGELFF.

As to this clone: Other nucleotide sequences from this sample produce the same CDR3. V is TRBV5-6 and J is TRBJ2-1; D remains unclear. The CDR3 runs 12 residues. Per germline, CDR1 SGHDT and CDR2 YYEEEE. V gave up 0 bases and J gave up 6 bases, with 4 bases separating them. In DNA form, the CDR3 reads TGTGCCAGCAGCTTGGGGGGCAATGAGCAGTTCTTC. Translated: CASSLGGNEQFF.

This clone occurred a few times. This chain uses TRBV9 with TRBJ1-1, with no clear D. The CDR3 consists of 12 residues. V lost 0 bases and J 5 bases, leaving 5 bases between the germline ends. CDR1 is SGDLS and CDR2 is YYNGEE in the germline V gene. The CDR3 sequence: CASSVGETEAFF. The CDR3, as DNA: TGTGCCAGCAGCGTAGGTGAGACTGAAGCTTTCTTT.

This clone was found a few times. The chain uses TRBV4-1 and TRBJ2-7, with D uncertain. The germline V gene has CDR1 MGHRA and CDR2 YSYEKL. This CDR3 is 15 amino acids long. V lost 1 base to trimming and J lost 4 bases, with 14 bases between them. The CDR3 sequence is CASSQGGSGRYEQYF. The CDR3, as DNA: TGCGCCAGCAGCCAAGGAGGTTCGGGCAGGTACGAGCAGTACTTC.